The 16 T cell receptor beta chains given below trace back to one sample, sequenced in a study of tumor-infiltrating lymphocytes in primary liver carcinoma. A constant-region primer primed TCR beta cDNA synthesis from 450 to 550 ng of total RNA. Modified slightly, ARM-PCR produced TCR beta libraries over three nested multiplex PCR rounds. The opening two PCR rounds, approximately 10 cycles each, paired TRBV1-TRBV30 forward primers with a C-beta reverse primer. Each CDR3 protein gets one entry after TCRdb re-called the multiplex PCR reads with MiXCR. The data show some 100,000 distinct CDR3 sequences, about 63% seen once. Unsorted bulk tissue of about 20-32 mg yielded co-extracted RNA and DNA. Sequencing was carried out using liver tumor tissue from sampling region 2. Subset specified: tumor region T2, inferior pole. The receptors derive from a woman aged 60-70 years with primary liver carcinoma and hepatitis B virus infection.

This clonotype was seen just once. The chain links TRBV28 to TRBJ2-1, with D unclear. Germline V gene sequence: CDR1 MDHEN, CDR2 SYDVKM. Trimming pared 10 bases from V and 7 bases from J, leaving 20 bases between. This CDR3 spans 14 amino acids. CDR3 coding DNA: TGTGCCATCAGATCCGCAGTGTTAGGAAATGAGCAGTTCTTC. Translation: CAIRSAVLGNEQFF.

The chain recombines TRBV7-3 with TRBJ2-7; D might be TRBD1 or TRBD2, each matching 5 bases. In germline, CDR1 is SGHTA, CDR2 FQGTGA. The V gene lost 5 bases and the J gene lost 8 bases, with 13 bases spanning the gap. The length of the CDR3 is 12 residues. CDR3 DNA sequence: TGTGCCAGCAGCCCCGGGGACGGCAAGCAGTACTTC. This translates into CASSPGDGKQYF.

This clonotype was counted ten times or more. The V call is TRBV6-5, the J call TRBJ1-1; D is possibly TRBD1 (5 bases). CDR1 is MNHEY and CDR2 is SVGAGI in the germline V gene. This CDR3 contains 14 residues. V was cut by 6 bases and J by 1 base, with 12 bases left in between. CDR3 sequence reads: CASSPDRRNTEAFF. Written as DNA, the CDR3 is TGTGCCAGCAGCCCCGACAGAAGGAACACTGAAGCTTTCTTT.

Concerning this clonotype: Its ends do not fully match the called genes, so a read error is possible. V usage is TRBV7-9 and J usage is TRBJ1-5; 12 bases are shared with TRBD1. The germline CDR1 and CDR2 sequences are SEHNR and FQNEAQ (reference sequence). The CDR3 sequence is 16 residues long. The chain's CDR3 is CASSRGDRGQGQSQHF. DNA of the CDR3: TGTGCCAGTAGCCGTGGGGACAGGGGGCAAGGTCAGTCCCAGCATTTT.

In its sample, this clonotype was seen once. The CDR3 end shows no conserved phenylalanine or tryptophan, and so a read error is likely. This chain links TRBV12-3 or TRBV12-4 with TRBJ2-7, with 7 positions matching TRBD2. CDR3 length: 14 residues. The CDR3 is CASRTQGEGYGQYC. DNA of the CDR3: TGTGCCAGTAGGACACAAGGGGAGGGATACGGGCAGTACTGC.

Points on this clonotype: One end of the junction is discordant with germline, which a read error may explain. The chain couples TRBV24-1 to TRBJ1-5, with D possibly matching TRBD1 (5 bases). The CDR3 loop spans 14 amino acids. Germline V gene lookup returns CDR1 KGHDR and CDR2 SFDVKD. This chain's CDR3 is CVTSDGQGNQPQHF. The CDR3, as DNA: TGTGTCACCAGTGATGGTCAGGGTAATCAGCCCCAGCATTTT.

As to this clonotype: One end of the junction varies from germline; a read error may be responsible. J is TRBJ2-1 and V is TRBV11-2; maybe TRBD2 (5 bases). CDR1 and CDR2 from the germline V gene are SGHAT and FQNNGV. The CDR3 is 14 residues long. CDR3: CANSPNSRYRELFF. DNA for the CDR3: TGTGCCAACAGTCCGAACTCGAGGTATAGGGAGCTGTTCTTC. The full variable domain, rest sourced from reference TRBV11-2 and TRBJ2-1, is EAGVAQSPRYKIIEKRQSVAFWCNPISGHATLYWYQQILGQGPKLLIQFQNNGVVDDSQLPKDRFSAERLKGVDSTLKIQPAKLEDSAVYLCANSPNSRYRELFFGPGTRLTVL.

This clonotype showed up many times. V is TRBV5-8 and J is TRBJ2-1; the match to TRBD2 covers 13 bases. Trimming cost V 4 bases and J 5 bases; bases outside gene matches: 3. Germline CDR1 reads SGHTS; CDR2 reads YDEGEE. The CDR3 spans 15 residues. CDR3 bases: TGTGCCAGCAGCACCGGGACTAGCGGGAACAATGAGCAGTTCTTC. Translation: CASSTGTSGNNEQFF.

In the case of this clonotype: An end of the junction differs from the germline gene, which may be a read error. V usage is TRBV11-2 and J usage is TRBJ2-7; no clear D. CDR3 length: 15 amino acids. CDR1 SGHAT and CDR2 FQNNGV come from the germline V gene. CDR3 DNA sequence: TGTGCCAGCAGCTTAAATCGAGGAACCTCCTACGAACAGTACTTC. Protein: CASSLNRGTSYEQYF.

Comments on this clonotype: A read error may produce the germline difference seen at one junction end. The genes are TRBV11-2 and TRBJ2-2; the D gene is possibly TRBD2 (6 bases). Germline-derived CDR1 and CDR2 are SGHAT and FQNNGV. The CDR3 is 12 residues long. This CDR3 is CDGSFWGGDLFF. The DNA for the CDR3 is TGTGACGGCAGCTTCTGGGGCGGGGACCTGTTTTTT.

This sequence joins TRBV7-9 and TRBJ1-2, with D possibly being TRBD1 (6 bases). V was cut by 5 bases and J by 0 bases, with 13 bases left in between. This CDR3 region has 15 residues. Per germline, CDR1 SEHNR and CDR2 FQNEAQ (reference sequence). The CDR3 reads CASSPRTASNYGYTF. As DNA, the CDR3 is TGTGCCAGCAGCCCCCGGACAGCGTCTAACTATGGCTACACCTTC.

A remark on this clonotype: The junction departs from germline at one end; a sequencing error may be responsible. The chain couples TRBV12-3 or TRBV12-4 to TRBJ2-7; no definite D call. This CDR3 region has 11 residues. CDR3 coding DNA: TGTGCCAGCAGCCCCGGGCCCGAGCAGTGCTTC. Translated, it gives CASSPGPEQCF.

On this clonotype itself: The CDR3 carries no conserved terminal phenylalanine or tryptophan, so it likely arises from a read error. The DNA is omitted, as the CDR3 cannot be located on it reliably, and the CDR3 follows TCRdb's listing. The rearrangement links TRBV14 to TRBJ1-2; the table gives TRBD1 as D, unverified against the DNA. The CDR3 length equals 13 residues, ends included. From germline, CDR1 is SGHDN and CDR2 FVKESK. The CDR3 reads CASSQRQSYGYTL.

Concerning this clonotype itself: Because it lacks the conserved phenylalanine or tryptophan at the end, this CDR3 is likely a read error. The DNA is left out, because the CDR3 cannot be placed on it with certainty; the CDR3 is given as TCRdb lists it. The chain is built from TRBV12-3 or TRBV12-4 and TRBJ1-3; no DNA check was done on the table's D call, TRBD1. The CDR3 numbers 17 amino acids, ends counted. CDR3: CASSPPTGRPRGNTKYL.

This clonotype has a single count. This CDR3 is missing its conserved last phenylalanine or tryptophan, likely due to a read error. The rearrangement links TRBV5-1 to TRBJ2-1; TRBD2 agrees at 9 bases. The CDR3 extends over 16 amino acids. Germline V CDR1 and CDR2: SGHRS, YFSETQ. The V gene end was trimmed by 5 bases and the J gene end by 0 bases; junction bases not matched to a gene: 6. CDR3 amino acids: CASSYSGGSSYNEQFL. In DNA, the CDR3 is TGCGCCAGCAGTTATAGCGGGGGTAGCTCCTACAATGAGCAGTTCTTA.

In the case of this clonotype: Being one base from a much bigger clone, this may be a read error. The V gene is TRBV14, the J gene TRBJ2-7, with D possibly called TRBD1 or TRBD2 (6 bases each). This CDR3 comprises 14 residues. Germline V gene lookup returns CDR1 SGHDN and CDR2 FVKESK. Trimming removed 3 bases from V and 3 bases from J, with 12 bases in between. The CDR3 DNA is TGTGCCAGCAGCCACTGGGGGGCTAGCTACGAGCAGTACTTC. Its translation: CASSHWGASYEQYF.